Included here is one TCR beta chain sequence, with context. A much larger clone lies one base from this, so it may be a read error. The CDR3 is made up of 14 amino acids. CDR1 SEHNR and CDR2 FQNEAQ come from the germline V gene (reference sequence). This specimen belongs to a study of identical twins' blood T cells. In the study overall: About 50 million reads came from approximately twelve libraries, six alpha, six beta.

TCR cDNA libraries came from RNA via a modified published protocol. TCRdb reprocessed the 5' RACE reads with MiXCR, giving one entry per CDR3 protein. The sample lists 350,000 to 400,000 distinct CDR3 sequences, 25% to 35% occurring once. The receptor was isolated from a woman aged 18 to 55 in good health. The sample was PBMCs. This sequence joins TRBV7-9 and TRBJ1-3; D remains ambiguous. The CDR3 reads CAISLASSGNTIYF. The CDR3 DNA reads TGTGCCATCAGCTTAGCGAGCTCTGGAAACACCATATATTTT.